The 25 T cell receptor beta chains presented below share a single source sample, sequenced in a study of blood T cell repertoires in COVID-19. The data were produced by immunoSEQ multiplex PCR, yet TCRdb's version contains in-frame clones alone and is incomplete. The sample shows about 56,000 clones, roughly 86% of them seen only once. Material for sequencing was peripheral blood. Receptors were obtained from a man between 50 and 59 years old with active COVID-19.

CDR3 in amino acids: CASSVGAVQVTEAFF. In DNA form, the CDR3 reads TGTGCCAGCAGCGTAGGGGCAGTTCAGGTCACTGAAGCTTTCTTT. The V gene is TRBV9, the J gene TRBJ1-1; D gene uncertain. The CDR3 extends over 15 amino acids. Germline loops: CDR1 SGDLS, CDR2 YYNGEE. Trimming removed 0 bases at V and 4 bases at J, with 13 bases between.

V usage is TRBV6-6 and J usage is TRBJ1-2; TRBD1 might be the D (5 bases). Per the germline V gene, CDR1 is MNHNY and CDR2 is SVGAGI (reference sequence). V dropped 8 bases and J dropped 5 bases, with 15 bases sitting between them. The CDR3 covers 13 residues. The CDR3 DNA reads as TGTGCCAGCGATTTAGACAGTCTTTATGGCTACACCTTC. Protein product: CASDLDSLYGYTF.

The chain links TRBV5-6 to TRBJ2-7; 9 bases line up with TRBD1. The CDR3 is 12 amino acids. V gave up 9 bases and J gave up 5 bases; unmatched junction bases: 6. Germline CDR1 is SGHDT and CDR2 is YYEEEE. CDR3 loop: CATGQGWNEQYF. The CDR3 region has the DNA TGTGCCACCGGACAGGGGTGGAACGAGCAGTACTTC.

This clone was detected once. This chain joins TRBV10-3 and TRBJ1-1, with D possibly TRBD1 on 6 matching bases. The CDR3 has 12 residues. Trimming stripped 5 bases from V and 7 bases from J, with 11 bases between. Germline CDR1 is ENHRY and CDR2 is SYGVKD. The CDR3 DNA reads TGTGCCATCAGTAACAGGGATGGTGAAGCTTTCTTT. Protein sequence: CAISNRDGEAFF.

The rearrangement links TRBV5-5 to TRBJ1-1; a weak D match, TRBD1 (5 bases). This CDR3 comprises 14 residues. Germline V gene sequence: CDR1 SGHKS, CDR2 YYEKEE (reference sequence). Trimming shortened V by 6 bases and J by 6 bases, and 18 bases separated the two germline ends. The CDR3 DNA is TGTGCCAGCACGGCCGGAGGGGTAGGTCCTGAAGCTTTCTTT. As protein: CASTAGGVGPEAFF.

The rearrangement links TRBV6-5 to TRBJ1-1; D may be TRBD1 (6 bases). V lost 2 bases and J 5 bases, leaving 15 bases between the germline ends. CDR1 and CDR2 (germline): MNHEY, SVGAGI. This CDR3 region has 15 residues. CDR3 sequence: CASSYTLGGGTEAFF. The CDR3 DNA sequence: TGTGCCAGCAGTTACACCCTTGGGGGCGGGACTGAAGCTTTCTTT.

The chain joins TRBV27 to TRBJ2-1; possibly TRBD2 for D (6 bases). CDR1 and CDR2 from the germline V gene are MNHEY and SMNVEV (reference sequence). V lost 1 base, J lost 7 bases, and 8 bases lay in between. This CDR3 is 13 amino acids long. The CDR3 is CASSLLEGNEQFF. CDR3 DNA sequence: TGTGCCAGCAGTTTATTGGAGGGGAATGAGCAGTTCTTC.

The chain has TRBV20-1 and TRBJ2-5, with 7 nucleotides matching TRBD2. From germline, CDR1 is DFQATT and CDR2 SNEGSKA (reference sequence). V gave up 3 bases and J gave up 5 bases; unmatched junction bases: 9. This CDR3 is built from 14 residues. The CDR3 nucleotides are TGCAGTGCTAGTCGCCGGGGGGTCACCGAGACCCAGTACTTC. Translating gives CSASRRGVTETQYF.

The rearrangement uses TRBV5-4 and TRBJ2-3; 9 nucleotides agree with TRBD1. CDR1 SGHNT and CDR2 YYREEE come from the germline V gene (reference sequence). V gave up 4 bases and J gave up 2 bases; unmatched junction bases: 5. The CDR3 extends over 15 amino acids. As DNA, the CDR3 is TGTGCCAGCAGCCCCGGACAGGGGTTCACAGATACGCAGTATTTT. It encodes CASSPGQGFTDTQYF.

The CDR3 coding sequence is TGTGCCAGCAGTGTCGGTACTAATGAAAAACTGTTTTTT. This codes for CASSVGTNEKLFF. V and J are TRBV2 and TRBJ1-4; D gene ambiguous. With 4 bases removed from V and 2 bases from J, the gap between germline ends came to 5 bases. The germline V gene has CDR1 SNHLY and CDR2 FYNNEI. The CDR3 is made up of 13 amino acids.

The chain carries TRBV4-3 and TRBJ2-3, with 7 positions matching TRBD1. From germline, CDR1 is LGHNA and CDR2 YSLEER. Germline trimming cut 1 base from V and 2 bases from J; bases unmatched to any gene: 6. The CDR3 runs to 16 residues. The CDR3 loop is CASSQALQGNTDTQYF. CDR3 bases: TGCGCCAGCAGCCAAGCCCTACAGGGGAACACAGATACGCAGTATTTT.

The rearrangement joins TRBV6-5 to TRBJ2-5; TRBD1 matches 11 bases. The CDR3 is 15 amino acids. CDR1 is MNHEY, CDR2 SVGAGI, per germline. J lost 4 bases, V lost 2 bases, and 3 bases had no gene match. CDR3: CASSYLGTGGETQYF. As DNA, the CDR3 is TGTGCCAGCAGTTACCTCGGGACAGGGGGAGAGACCCAGTACTTC.

The chain uses TRBV19 and TRBJ1-2; D not certain. With 8 bases removed from V and 3 bases from J, the gap between germline ends came to 16 bases. Germline V lookup: CDR1 LNHDA, CDR2 SQIVND (reference sequence). This CDR3 comprises 14 residues. CDR3 loop: CASLLPGRDYGYTF. DNA for the CDR3: TGTGCCAGTCTCCTACCGGGGAGGGACTATGGCTACACCTTC.

In this sample, this clone turned up a few times. This chain joins TRBV30 and TRBJ2-7; D might be TRBD2 (5 bases). Germline assignment: CDR1 GTSNPN and CDR2 SVGIG (reference sequence). The ends were cut back, 4 bases at V and 0 bases at J, with 10 bases in the middle. The CDR3 consists of 13 residues. This CDR3 reads CAWISGNSYEQYF. The CDR3 bases are TGTGCCTGGATTTCGGGGAACTCCTACGAGCAGTACTTC.

The chain employs TRBV19 and TRBJ2-5; maybe TRBD2 (6 bases). Trimming pared 3 bases from V and 2 bases from J, leaving 7 bases between. Germline CDR1 reads LNHDA; CDR2 reads SQIVND (reference sequence). The length of the CDR3 is 13 residues. CDR3 in amino acids: CASSMAGQETQYF. The DNA of the CDR3 is TGTGCCAGTAGTATGGCGGGGCAAGAGACCCAGTACTTC.

The chain employs TRBV4-3 and TRBJ1-1; possibly TRBD1 for D (6 bases). Per germline, CDR1 LGHNA and CDR2 YSLEER. The CDR3 covers 15 residues. The ends were cut back, 0 bases at V and 1 base at J, with 9 bases in the middle. The CDR3 region is CASSQEDRTNTEAFF. The CDR3 nucleotides read TGCGCCAGCAGCCAAGAAGACAGGACGAACACTGAAGCTTTCTTT.

The chain has TRBV7-6 and TRBJ1-3, with a weak D call TRBD1 (5 bases). CDR1 and CDR2 (germline): SGHVS, FNYEAQ. The length of the CDR3 is 15 residues. V was trimmed by 1 base and J by 2 bases, leaving 9 bases between them. CDR3 sequence: CASSLEGSAGNTIYF. The CDR3 bases are TGTGCCAGCAGCTTAGAGGGGTCAGCTGGAAACACCATATATTTT.

The chain joins TRBV19 to TRBJ1-1; perhaps TRBD1 as D (6 bases). V was cut by 3 bases and J by 5 bases, with 16 bases left in between. CDR3 length: 15 residues. Germline lookup yields CDR1 LNHDA and CDR2 SQIVND (reference sequence). Here the CDR3 reads CASSMQRFRGTEAFF. In DNA, the CDR3 is TGTGCCAGTAGTATGCAACGCTTCAGGGGTACTGAAGCTTTCTTT.

Concerning this clone: The junction differs from germline at one of its ends, possibly a read error. In the same sample, other DNA sequences code for this CDR3. V is TRBV6-5 and J is TRBJ1-1; no reliable D call. The CDR3 consists of 15 residues. The germline V gene encodes CDR1 MNHEY and CDR2 SVGAGI. In nucleotides, the CDR3 is TGTGCCAGCAGTTACTCCCCCTCGTATGACACGGAAGCTTTCTTT. Translating it yields CASSYSPSYDTEAFF.

J is TRBJ2-2 and V is TRBV3-1 (or the pseudogene TRBV3-2); 7 bases are a match to TRBD1. V shed 0 bases and J 1 base; nucleotides not matched to a gene: 2. The germline V gene has CDR1 LGHDT and CDR2 YNNKEL (reference sequence). There are 16 residues in the CDR3. Here the CDR3 DNA reads TGTGCCAGCAGCCAAGATCCAGGGGGGAACACCGGGGAGCTGTTTTTT. Translated: CASSQDPGGNTGELFF.

This chain uses TRBV3-1 (or the pseudogene TRBV3-2) with TRBJ2-5; a possible D gene is TRBD1 (6 bases). The CDR3 extends over 12 amino acids. Per germline, CDR1 LGHDT and CDR2 YNNKEL (reference sequence). Trimming took 4 bases from V and 5 from J, leaving 8 bases between them. The CDR3 loop is CASSLGAETQYF. CDR3 sequence (DNA): TGTGCCAGCAGCCTGGGGGCGGAGACCCAGTACTTC.

The chain is built from TRBV6-5 and TRBJ2-1; D remains ambiguous. The CDR3 is 11 amino acids. From germline, CDR1 is MNHEY and CDR2 SVGAGI. Trimming took 6 bases from V and 5 from J, leaving 5 bases between them. The CDR3 region is CASRRNNEQFF. The CDR3 DNA sequence: TGTGCCAGCAGGAGAAACAATGAGCAGTTCTTC.

This clone was counted once. The chain combines TRBV20-1 with TRBJ2-1; 8 nucleotides line up with TRBD2. The CDR3 length is 11 residues. V lost 2 bases to trimming and J lost 15 bases; unmatched junction nucleotides: 6. The V gene's germline CDR1 is DFQATT and CDR2 SNEGSKA (reference sequence). The CDR3 DNA follows: TGCAGTGCTAGACACACTAGCGGTGGGTTCTTC. Amino acids: CSARHTSGGFF.

The chain carries TRBV5-1 and TRBJ2-7; D remains ambiguous. The CDR3 is 13 residues long. The ends were cut back, 2 bases at V and 3 bases at J, with 9 bases in the middle. Germline lookup yields CDR1 SGHRS and CDR2 YFSETQ. Here the CDR3 reads CASSFYKNYEQYF. CDR3 in DNA: TGCGCCAGCAGCTTTTACAAGAACTACGAGCAGTACTTC.

Comments on this clone: Germline and junction disagree at one end, which may indicate a read error. The identical CDR3 is also encoded by other nucleotide sequences in the sample. As DNA, the CDR3 is TGCAGTGCTAGTTTCCAGGGGGGCAATCAGCCCCAGCATTTC. Translated: CSASFQGGNQPQHF. The chain couples TRBV20-1 to TRBJ1-5; 7 bases are shared with TRBD1. Germline V gives CDR1 DFQATT, CDR2 SNEGSKA (reference sequence). This CDR3 is 14 amino acids long.